This T cell receptor (beta chain) was recorded in a study of memory CD8 T cells in hepatitis C reinfection. This sample's time point: pre-reinfection, 55 to 20 weeks before reinfection detection. No in vitro expansion preceded TCR sequencing of the sorted cells. Germline lookup yields CDR1 SGDLS and CDR2 YYNGEE. This CDR3 has 16 amino acids. V was shortened by 0 bases and J by 5 bases, with 17 bases between the two germline ends. Profiling relied on immunoSEQ multiplex PCR, and the TCRdb table lists in-frame clones only, not all of them. The sample lists tens of thousands of clones; roughly nine tenths were seen once. This clone was seen a single time.

The chain employs TRBV9 and TRBJ2-5; a weak D match, TRBD2 (5 bases). Sequencing was performed on naive CD8+ T cells sorted from blood. This clonotype was obtained from a man aged 18 to 29 with hepatitis C virus infection. Written as DNA, the CDR3 is TGTGCCAGCAGCGTAGAATCTCGTGGCTCGGGGGAGACCCAGTACTTC. As protein: CASSVESRGSGETQYF. The variable domain in full, completed from reference TRBV9 and TRBJ2-5, reads DSGVTQTPKHLITATGQRVTLRCSPRSGDLSVYWYQQSLDQGLQFLIQYYNGEERAKGNILERFSAQQFPDLHSELNLSSLELGDSALYFCASSVESRGSGETQYFGPGTRLLVL.